Presented here are 13 T cell receptor beta chains from one specimen sequenced in a study of shared clonotypes between healthy human individuals. Terminally differentiated effector memory CD45RA+ cells were excluded from the naive CD8 cells, which were CD45RO-negative and positively selected for CCR7. TCRdb keeps only in-frame clones here, not all; method: immunoSEQ multiplex PCR. The profile covers around 2,000,000 clones, with about 95% appearing a single time and approximately 1.2% taken by the ten largest. The specimen sequenced was naive CD8+ T cells sorted from blood. These receptors were obtained from a man between 18 and 35 years old in good health.

This clone appeared once. The rearrangement uses TRBV15 and TRBJ1-2; possible D gene TRBD1, 5 bases. Germline CDR1 is LNHNV and CDR2 is YYDKDF (reference sequence). Trimming pared 5 bases from V and 2 bases from J, leaving 15 bases between. This CDR3 is built from 15 residues. In DNA, the CDR3 is TGTGCCACCAGCGAGGGGACGGATGGCAACTATGGCTACACCTTC. This gives the protein CATSEGTDGNYGYTF.

As regards this clone: Other DNA sequences in this sample translate to the same CDR3. The V gene is TRBV10-1, the J gene TRBJ1-1, with no clear D. CDR3 length: 14 residues. With 2 bases removed from V and 1 base from J, the gap between germline ends came to 8 bases. Germline CDR1 reads WNHNN; CDR2 reads SYGVQD (reference sequence). The CDR3 loop is CASSESLQNTEAFF. The CDR3 DNA reads TGCGCCAGCAGTGAGAGTCTGCAGAACACTGAAGCTTTCTTT.

V is TRBV29-1 and J is TRBJ2-7; 7 bases align to TRBD1. The V gene's germline CDR1 is SQVTM and CDR2 ANQGSEA. J gave up 5 bases and V 7 bases, and 11 bases lay outside the gene matches. The CDR3 runs to 13 residues. The CDR3 loop reads CSARGGGLHEQYF. The CDR3 nucleotides read TGCAGCGCCCGAGGGGGCGGGTTGCACGAGCAGTACTTC.

This clone was detected only once. The chain has TRBV27 and TRBJ2-3; no clear D. CDR3 length: 12 residues. CDR1 MNHEY and CDR2 SMNVEV come from the germline V gene (reference sequence). V was cut by 5 bases and J by 6 bases, with 9 bases left in between. CDR3 amino acids: CASSPDLDTQYF. CDR3 DNA: TGTGCCAGCAGTCCGGACCTTGATACGCAGTATTTT.

The chain links TRBV13 to TRBJ2-7; 7 positions match TRBD1. J lost 4 bases, V lost 5 bases, and 8 bases had no gene match. This CDR3 region has 14 residues. The germline V gene has CDR1 PRHDT and CDR2 FYEKMQ (reference sequence). This chain's CDR3 is CASSEKGALYEQYF. The CDR3 bases are TGTGCCAGCAGCGAAAAGGGGGCTTTGTACGAGCAGTACTTC.

This rearrangement joins TRBV27 to TRBJ1-2; D remains unclear. Trimming took off 5 bases at V and 0 bases at J, with 22 bases between the two ends. Germline V CDR1 and CDR2: MNHEY, SMNVEV (reference sequence). The CDR3 totals 18 residues. The CDR3 is CASSPWGGSTLANYGYTF. CDR3 DNA sequence: TGTGCCAGCAGTCCTTGGGGTGGCAGTACTTTAGCTAACTATGGCTACACCTTC.

The J gene is TRBJ2-7, the V gene TRBV5-1, with 13 bases lining up with TRBD2. This CDR3 contains 15 residues. V dropped 4 bases and J dropped 2; count of bases not matched to a gene: 3. The germline CDR1 and CDR2 sequences are SGHRS and YFSETQ. The chain's CDR3 is CASSDGLAGAYEQYF. CDR3 bases: TGCGCCAGCAGCGACGGACTAGCGGGGGCCTACGAGCAGTACTTC. Full variable domain (remainder filled in from reference TRBV5-1 and TRBJ2-7): KAGVTQTPRYLIKTRGQQVTLSCSPISGHRSVSWYQQTPGQGLQFLFEYFSETQRNKGNFPGRFSGRQFSNSRSEMNVSTLELGDSALYLCASSDGLAGAYEQYFGPGTRLTVT.

DNA of the CDR3: TGTGCCAGCACCAAACCAGGGTTCGGGGCCAACGTCCTGACTTTC. It codes for CASTKPGFGANVLTF. The genes are TRBV5-6 and TRBJ2-6; D may be TRBD1 (5 bases). This CDR3 has 15 amino acids. The germline V gene has CDR1 SGHDT and CDR2 YYEEEE. V was trimmed by 6 bases and J by 4 bases, leaving 14 bases between them.

The chain combines TRBV29-1 with TRBJ2-7, with D uncertain. Germline V CDR1 and CDR2: SQVTM, ANQGSEA. Between the trimmed V and J ends, which lost 0 bases and 5 bases, there was a span of 14 bases. The CDR3 is 14 residues long. Here the CDR3 reads CSVEDLKTANEQYF. In DNA, the CDR3 is TGCAGCGTTGAAGATCTAAAAACAGCAAACGAGCAGTACTTC.

This clone showed up just once. The CDR3 sequence is CAAEEQAGELFF. CDR3 in DNA: TGTGCCGCGGAAGAGCAAGCCGGGGAGCTGTTTTTT. This sequence joins TRBV7-9 and TRBJ2-2; no reliable D call. The germline gives CDR1 SEHNR, CDR2 FQNEAQ (reference sequence). The CDR3 contains 12 residues. Between the trimmed V and J ends, which lost 11 bases and 6 bases, there was a span of 13 bases.

The CDR3 region has the DNA TGCAGCGTTGAAGACCGGACAACCTACGAGCAGTACTTC. This encodes CSVEDRTTYEQYF. This chain links TRBV29-1 with TRBJ2-7, with a possible D match to TRBD1 (5 bases). CDR1 and CDR2 (germline): SQVTM, ANQGSEA. Trimming stripped 0 bases from V and 2 bases from J, with 8 bases between. CDR3 length: 13 residues.

The chain couples TRBV5-6 to TRBJ1-2, with D tentatively TRBD1 (6 bases). From germline, CDR1 is SGHDT and CDR2 YYEEEE. The CDR3 is 15 amino acids. Trimming stripped 4 bases from V and 5 bases from J, with 18 bases between. CDR3 coding DNA: TGTGCCAGCAGCAAGGCGACAGAGGGGGAATATGGCTACACCTTC. Translating gives CASSKATEGEYGYTF.

This chain connects TRBV7-8 to TRBJ1-2; TRBD1 matches 9 bases. The J segment lost 0 bases and the V segment lost 5 bases, leaving 7 bases of the junction unmatched. Per germline, CDR1 SGHVS and CDR2 FQNEAQ. The CDR3 totals 16 residues. CDR3 sequence reads: CASSTTGGVANYGYTF. In DNA form, the CDR3 reads TGTGCCAGCAGCACGACAGGGGGAGTAGCTAACTATGGCTACACCTTC.